These T cell receptor beta chains were read from a single sample in a study of OX40 agonist ivuxolimab in advanced cancers. The assay was immunoSEQ multiplex PCR, and TCRdb's table has in-frame clones only and misses some. The sample consists of around 62,000 clones, 70% to 90% of them appearing once. The material was CD4+ or CD8+ T cells sorted from blood, obtained in a trial of the OX40 agonist ivuxolimab. The receptors come from an adult with an advanced solid tumor such as melanoma, head and neck, liver or kidney cancer. Each CDR3 is given with its conserved first and last residue. A D gene is named only where the DNA matches it firmly. Size is stated for part of the rows, as once, few or many counts, or as a class when the clone is expanded.

- TRBD1 TRBJ1-5 TRBV6-5 TGTGCCAGCAGTGAGTACAGGGGATACGCCCAGCATTTT CASSEYRGYAQHF
- - TRBJ2-1 TRBV6-5 TGTGCCAGCAGTTACGCAGGGAGCTCCTACAATGAGCAGTTCTTC CASSYAGSSYNEQFF
once TRBD1 TRBJ2-7 TRBV11-2 TGTGCCAGCAGCTCCACCGGGACAGGGTACGAGCAGTACTTC CASSSTGTGYEQYF
- - TRBJ2-1 TRBV10-2 TGCGCCAGCACCGGACCAGTGGCCTACAATGAGCAGTTCTTC CASTGPVAYNEQFF
- TRBD2 TRBJ2-7 TRBV7-9 TGTGCCAGCAGCTTAGGAGCGGGGGTAAGCGAGCAGTACTTC CASSLGAGVSEQYF
- - TRBJ2-7 TRBV29-1 TGCAGCGTTGAAATTAAGTACGAGCAGTACTTC CSVEIKYEQYF
once - TRBJ2-7 TRBV11-2 TGTGCCAGCCGAGGGGATATAAAGGACCAGCAGTACTTC CASRGDIKDQQYF
- - TRBJ2-1 TRBV5-5 TGTGCCAGCAGCTCTGCCCCGAGCTCCTACAATGAGCAGTTCTTC CASSSAPSSYNEQFF
- TRBD1 TRBJ2-5 TRBV29-1 TGCAGCGACTACAGGGGGCGAGAGACCCAGTACTTC CSDYRGRETQYF
- - TRBJ1-5 TRBV7-8 TGTGCCAGCAGCCCACGACAAAATAGCAATCAGCCCCAGCATTTT CASSPRQNSNQPQHF
- TRBD1 TRBJ2-1 TRBV7-2 TGTGCCAGCAGCGGACAGGGGGTTAACCGCGAGCAGTTCTTC CASSGQGVNREQFF
once TRBD2 TRBJ2-3 TRBV9 TGTGCCAGCAGCGTTCGACTAGCGGGAGGTGCAGATACGCAGTATTTT CASSVRLAGGADTQYF
- TRBD1 TRBJ1-1 TRBV6-5 TGTGCCAGCAGTAAAGGGGGCGGAACTGAAGCTTTCTTT CASSKGGGTEAFF
- - TRBJ2-7 TRBV2 TGTGCCAGCAGAGATTTCAGGGGTCCCTACGAGCAGTACTTC CASRDFRGPYEQYF
- TRBD1 TRBJ2-7 TRBV2 TGTGCCAGCAGTCGAAGCGTTGGGACAGGGAACCCCTACGAGCAGTACTTC CASSRSVGTGNPYEQYF
- TRBD2 TRBJ2-7 TRBV7-6 TGTGCCAGCAGCTTAGCCGGGCTAGCGGGAACCGAGCAGTACTTC CASSLAGLAGTEQYF
- - TRBJ2-3 TRBV4-2 TGTGCCAGCAGCCAAACCCGACAGCCCGCTAGCACAGATACGCAGTATTTT CASSQTRQPASTDTQYF
- TRBD2 TRBJ2-7 TRBV6-5 TGTGCCAGCGGTTACCCGACTAGCGGGAGCTACGAGCAGTACTTC CASGYPTSGSYEQYF
- - TRBJ1-2 TRBV2 TGTGCCAGCAGTGGGCAGGTTGGAGGCTACACCTTC CASSGQVGGYTF
- - TRBJ2-1 TRBV14 TGTGCCAGCAGCCAATATTCCGCCTCGGGTGAGCAGTTCTTC CASSQYSASGEQFF
- TRBD2 TRBJ2-2 TRBV11-2 TGTGCCAGCAGCTTAGCGGGGACTAGCCACGGGGAGCTGTTTTTT CASSLAGTSHGELFF
- TRBD1 TRBJ2-2 TRBV13 TGTGCCAGCATCGCTGGTAGGGACAGGAGGCACGGGGAGCTGTTTTTT CASIAGRDRRHGELFF
- TRBD1 TRBJ2-2 TRBV6-5 TGTGCCAGCAGGCAAGGGACAGGGAACACCGGGGAGCTGTTTTTT CASRQGTGNTGELFF
- TRBD2 TRBJ2-5 TRBV6-1 TGTGCCACCAACTCTGGACTAGCGGGGTCCGAGGCCCAGTACTTC CATNSGLAGSEAQYF
once - TRBJ2-1 TRBV7-6 TGTGCCAGCAGCTTAGTGATCGGCGGCCACAATGAGCAGTTCTTC CASSLVIGGHNEQFF
- - TRBJ2-3 TRBV5-1 TGCGCCAGCAGCACGGGGACTCGCACAGATACGCAGTATTTT CASSTGTRTDTQYF
- TRBD2 TRBJ2-2 TRBV10-3 TGTGCCATCAGTGAGTCCCCGGGACTAGCGGGAGCTACGAACACCGGGGAGCTGTTTTTT CAISESPGLAGATNTGELFF
- - TRBJ1-1 TRBV18 TGTGCCAGCTCACCAGAGACACAGGCTGAAGCTTTCTTT CASSPETQAEAFF
- - TRBJ1-1 TRBV10-3 TGTGCCATCAGTGATCCAGGACAGAAGAACACTGAAGCTTTCTTT CAISDPGQKNTEAFF
- TRBD1 TRBJ1-1 TRBV6-5 TGTGCCAGCAGCCTAGGACAGGGCGGATCCACTGAAGCTTTCTTT CASSLGQGGSTEAFF
- - TRBJ2-7 TRBV5-4 TGTGCCAGCAGCTTGGACTCTCGCGAGCAGTACTTC CASSLDSREQYF
once TRBD2 TRBJ2-5 TRBV28 TGTGCCAGCAGTTTCTTACTAGCGGGGGCCGGAGAGACCCAGTACTTC CASSFLLAGAGETQYF
- TRBD2 TRBJ2-4 TRBV7-8 TGTGCCAGCAGCCCTTCTAGCGGTCTAGCCAAAAACATTCAGTACTTC CASSPSSGLAKNIQYF
- - TRBJ1-1 TRBV10-2 TGCGCCAGCAGTGGTCGGGGAGTGAACACTGAAGCTTTCTTT CASSGRGVNTEAFF
once - TRBJ2-2 TRBV4-3 TGCGCCAGCAGCCAAGGGGGCAGGATCCCCGGGGAGCTGTTTTTT CASSQGGRIPGELFF
- TRBD1 TRBJ2-1 TRBV11-3 TGTGCCAGCAGCTTAACCCGGGACAGCTACAATGAGCAGTTCTTC CASSLTRDSYNEQFF
few - TRBJ1-2 TRBV7-9 TGTGCCAGCAGCTCGGACAGCCTCGGTCGTGGCTACACCTTC CASSSDSLGRGYTF
- - TRBJ2-5 TRBV18 TGTGCCAGCTCACCACCGAGCCAGAGGGAGACCCAGTACTTC CASSPPSQRETQYF
- - TRBJ2-7 TRBV7-9 TGTGCCAGCAGCTTCCCGGGCAGCGGCCCGGACGAGCAGTACTTC CASSFPGSGPDEQYF
few TRBD1 TRBJ2-1 TRBV4-1 TGCGCCAGCAGCCAAGATTCACCGGGACAGGGTCGCGATGAGCAGTTCTTC CASSQDSPGQGRDEQFF
once - TRBJ2-1 TRBV11-2 TGTGCCAGCAGCTTAGGTTCCATGCCGAGGGATGAGCAGTTCTTC CASSLGSMPRDEQFF
- TRBD2 TRBJ2-1 TRBV19 TGTGCCAGTAGTATGGCGGGAGGTAACAATGAGCAGTTCTTC CASSMAGGNNEQFF
- - TRBJ1-1 TRBV29-1 TGCAGCGTTGGGGGGACGAACACTGAAGCTTTCTTT CSVGGTNTEAFF
- - TRBJ2-7 TRBV6-6 TGTGCCAGCAGTCCACCCCGAGACAGATCCTACGAGCAGTACTTC CASSPPRDRSYEQYF
- - TRBJ1-4 TRBV11-3 TGTGCCAGCAGCGCCGCGGGACTGGGAGACCGTTTTGAAAAACTGTTTTTT CASSAAGLGDRFEKLFF
- - TRBJ2-5 TRBV19 TGTGCCAGTAGGGCGGGGGCAGGGAGAGGAGAGACCCAGTACTTC CASRAGAGRGETQYF
once TRBD1 TRBJ1-2 TRBV2 TGTGCCAGCAGTGTTGGGACAGGGGGGAACTATGGCTACACCTTC CASSVGTGGNYGYTF
- - TRBJ1-3 TRBV2 TGTGCCAGCAGGGATACATGGAGCTCTGGAAACACCATATATTTT CASRDTWSSGNTIYF
- - TRBJ2-2 TRBV11-2 TGTGCCAGCAGCTGGATAGCGGACGGCAGACCCACCGGGGAGCTGTTTTTT CASSWIADGRPTGELFF
- - TRBJ2-5 TRBV5-5 TGTGCCAGCAGCTTGTCCGGGAGCCAAGAGACCCAGTACTTC CASSLSGSQETQYF
- - TRBJ1-3 TRBV5-4 TGTGCCAGCAACTCAGGAATCAGTGGAAACACCATATATTTT CASNSGISGNTIYF
once - TRBJ2-5 TRBV5-1 TGCGCCAGCAGTAGGAGGGATTGGTTAGAGACCCAGTACTTC CASSRRDWLETQYF
once - TRBJ1-2 TRBV7-6 TGTGCCAGCAGCACTCGGGGCTATGGCTACACCTTC CASSTRGYGYTF
- TRBD1 TRBJ2-2 TRBV27 TGTGCCAGCAGTTTGGACAGGGATGTCGGGGAGCTGTTTTTT CASSLDRDVGELFF
- TRBD1 TRBJ2-1 TRBV27 TGTGCCAGCAGTTTCAGGACAGGGGGCGCTTCCAATGAGCAGTTCTTC CASSFRTGGASNEQFF
- - TRBJ1-1 TRBV2 TGTGCCAGCGTGCCTTGGGGAGGGGGAAACACTGAAGCTTTCTTT CASVPWGGGNTEAFF